The sequence of this T cell receptor beta chain was determined in a study of vaccination and CD4 T cells after COVID-19. Looking at the study overall: Sampling that followed vaccination took place a median approximately 79 days after dose two, within a range of 14 to 241. Points from the study as a whole: The median number of SARS-CoV-2-reactive clonotypes increased from roughly 19 to 38, a change that did not reach significance.

Germline lookup yields CDR1 SNHLY and CDR2 FYNNEI. With V trimmed by 8 bases and J by 4 bases, 6 bases remained unmatched. The CDR3 is made up of 14 amino acids. With respect to this clonotype: Its antigen is still unknown.

TCRdb re-analysed the PCR reads in MiXCR, keeping a single row per CDR3 protein. The sample contains some 18,000 distinct CDR3 sequences, less than 80% of which appear only once. The rearrangement uses TRBV2 and TRBJ2-2; 8 positions agree with TRBD1. The source of this sequence is a human donor who had recovered from COVID-19. This specimen consisted of CD4+ T cells from blood, obtained before SARS-CoV-2 vaccination. In nucleotides, the CDR3 is TGTGCCAGCTTGGGGGACAGGTTCACCGGGGAGCTGTTTTTT. It encodes CASLGDRFTGELFF.